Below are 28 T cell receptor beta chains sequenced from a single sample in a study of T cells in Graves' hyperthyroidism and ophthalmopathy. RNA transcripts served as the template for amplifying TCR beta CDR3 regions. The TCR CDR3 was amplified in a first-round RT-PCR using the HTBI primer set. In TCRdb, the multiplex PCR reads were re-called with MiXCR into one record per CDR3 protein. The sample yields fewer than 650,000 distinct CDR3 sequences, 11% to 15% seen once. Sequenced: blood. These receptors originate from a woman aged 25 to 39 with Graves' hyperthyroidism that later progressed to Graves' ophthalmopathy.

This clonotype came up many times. The CDR3: CASSQGSLNYGYTF. The CDR3 DNA reads as TGTGCCAGCAGCCAGGGCAGCCTAAACTATGGCTACACCTTC. V gene TRBV28 combines with J gene TRBJ1-2, with a weak D call TRBD1 (5 bases). This CDR3 has 14 residues. V gave up 6 bases and J gave up 2 bases, with 13 bases separating them. The V gene's germline CDR1 is MDHEN and CDR2 SYDVKM.

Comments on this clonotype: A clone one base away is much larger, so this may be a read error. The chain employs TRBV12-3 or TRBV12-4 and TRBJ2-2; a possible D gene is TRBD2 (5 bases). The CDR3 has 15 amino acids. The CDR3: CASSPDQTNTGEPFF. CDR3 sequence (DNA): TGTGCCAGCAGTCCCGACCAAACGAACACCGGGGAGCCGTTTTTT.

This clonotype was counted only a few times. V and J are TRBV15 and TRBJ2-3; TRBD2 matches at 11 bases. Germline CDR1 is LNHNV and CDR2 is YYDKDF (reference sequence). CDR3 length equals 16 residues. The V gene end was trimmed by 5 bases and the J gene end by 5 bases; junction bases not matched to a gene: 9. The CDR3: CATSGVAGGPGDTQYF. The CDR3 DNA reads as TGTGCCACCAGCGGGGTAGCGGGAGGGCCAGGAGATACGCAGTATTTT.

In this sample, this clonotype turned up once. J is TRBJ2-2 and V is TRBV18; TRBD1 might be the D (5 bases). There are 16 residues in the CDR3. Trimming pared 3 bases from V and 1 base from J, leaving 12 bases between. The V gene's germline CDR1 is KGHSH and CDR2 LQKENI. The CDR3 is CASSPEQVLNTGELFF. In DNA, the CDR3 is TGTGCCAGCTCACCTGAACAGGTCTTGAACACCGGGGAGCTGTTTTTT.

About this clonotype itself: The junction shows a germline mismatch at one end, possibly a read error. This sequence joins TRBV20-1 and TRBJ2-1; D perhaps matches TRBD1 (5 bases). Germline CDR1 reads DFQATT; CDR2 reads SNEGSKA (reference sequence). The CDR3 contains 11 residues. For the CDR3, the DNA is TGCAGTGTTAGACAGAGAAATGAGCAGTTCTTC. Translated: CSVRQRNEQFF.

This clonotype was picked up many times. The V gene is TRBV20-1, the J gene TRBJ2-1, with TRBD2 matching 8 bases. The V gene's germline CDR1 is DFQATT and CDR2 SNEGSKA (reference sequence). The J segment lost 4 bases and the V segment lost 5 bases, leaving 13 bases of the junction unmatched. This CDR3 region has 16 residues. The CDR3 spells CSAASTSGENYNEQFF. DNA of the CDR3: TGCAGTGCTGCCTCTACTAGCGGAGAAAATTACAATGAGCAGTTCTTC.

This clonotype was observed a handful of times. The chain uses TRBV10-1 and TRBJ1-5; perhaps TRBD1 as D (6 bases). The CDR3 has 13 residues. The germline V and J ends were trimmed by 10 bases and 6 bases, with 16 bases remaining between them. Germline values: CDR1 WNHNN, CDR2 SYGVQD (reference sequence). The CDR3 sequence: CATSDRGGQPQHF. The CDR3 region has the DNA TGCGCCACCTCGGACAGAGGAGGTCAGCCCCAGCATTTT.

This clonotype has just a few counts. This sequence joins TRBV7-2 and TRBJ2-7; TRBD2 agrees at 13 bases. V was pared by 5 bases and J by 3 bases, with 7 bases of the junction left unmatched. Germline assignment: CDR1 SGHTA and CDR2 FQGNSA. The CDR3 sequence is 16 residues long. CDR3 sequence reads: CASSLRTSGSVYEQYF. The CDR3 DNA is TGTGCCAGCAGCCTGAGGACTAGCGGGAGTGTCTACGAGCAGTACTTC.

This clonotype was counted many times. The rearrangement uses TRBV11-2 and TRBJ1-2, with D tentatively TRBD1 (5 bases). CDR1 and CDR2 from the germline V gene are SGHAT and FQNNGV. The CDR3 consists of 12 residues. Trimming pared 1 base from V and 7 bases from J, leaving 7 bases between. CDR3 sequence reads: CASSLGGTGYTF. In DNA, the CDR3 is TGTGCCAGCAGCTTAGGAGGGACTGGCTACACCTTC. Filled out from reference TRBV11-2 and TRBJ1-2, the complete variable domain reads EAGVAQSPRYKIIEKRQSVAFWCNPISGHATLYWYQQILGQGPKLLIQFQNNGVVDDSQLPKDRFSAERLKGVDSTLKIQPAKLEDSAVYLCASSLGGTGYTFGSGTRLTVV.

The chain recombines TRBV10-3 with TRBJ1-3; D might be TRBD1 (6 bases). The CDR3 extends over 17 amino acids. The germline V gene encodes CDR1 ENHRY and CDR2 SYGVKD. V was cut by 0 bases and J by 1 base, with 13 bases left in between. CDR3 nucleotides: TGTGCCATCAGTGAGTCGACGAGGGGGTTTTCTGGAAACACCATATATTTT. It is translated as CAISESTRGFSGNTIYF.

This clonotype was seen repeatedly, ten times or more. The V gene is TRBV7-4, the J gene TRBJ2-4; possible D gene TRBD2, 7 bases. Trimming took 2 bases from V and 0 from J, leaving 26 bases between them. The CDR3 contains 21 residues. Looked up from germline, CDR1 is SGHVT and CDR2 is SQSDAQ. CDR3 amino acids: CASSLSGGGNFPTLAKNIQYF. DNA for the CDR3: TGTGCCAGCAGCTTATCCGGCGGGGGCAACTTCCCCACTCTAGCCAAAAACATTCAGTACTTC.

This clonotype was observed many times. The CDR3 is CASRLAGTNTGELFF. The CDR3 nucleotides read TGTGCCTCACGACTAGCGGGGACGAACACCGGGGAGCTGTTTTTT. The rearrangement joins TRBV19 to TRBJ2-2, with 11 bases that match TRBD2. The CDR3 consists of 15 residues. Germline V gives CDR1 LNHDA, CDR2 SQIVND (reference sequence). V trimming: 11 bases; J trimming: 0 bases; junction bases outside the gene matches: 5.

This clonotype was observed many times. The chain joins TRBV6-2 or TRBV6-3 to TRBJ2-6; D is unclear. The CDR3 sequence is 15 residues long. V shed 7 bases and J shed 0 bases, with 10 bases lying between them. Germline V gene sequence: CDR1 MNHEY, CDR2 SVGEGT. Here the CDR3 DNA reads TGTGCCAGCACTCCTACAAGCTCTGGGGCCAACGTCCTGACTTTC. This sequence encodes CASTPTSSGANVLTF.

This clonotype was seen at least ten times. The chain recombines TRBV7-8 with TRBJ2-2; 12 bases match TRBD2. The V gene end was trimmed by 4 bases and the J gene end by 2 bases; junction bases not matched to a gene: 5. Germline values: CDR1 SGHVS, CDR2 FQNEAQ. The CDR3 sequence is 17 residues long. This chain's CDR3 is CASSSRTSGANTGELFF. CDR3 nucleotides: TGTGCCAGCAGCTCAAGGACTAGCGGGGCTAACACCGGGGAGCTGTTTTTT. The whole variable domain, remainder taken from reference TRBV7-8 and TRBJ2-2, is GAGVSQSPRYKVAKRGQDVALRCDPISGHVSLFWYQQALGQGPEFLTYFQNEAQLDKSGLPSDRFFAERPEGSVSTLKIQRTQQEDSAVYLCASSSRTSGANTGELFFGEGSRLTVL.

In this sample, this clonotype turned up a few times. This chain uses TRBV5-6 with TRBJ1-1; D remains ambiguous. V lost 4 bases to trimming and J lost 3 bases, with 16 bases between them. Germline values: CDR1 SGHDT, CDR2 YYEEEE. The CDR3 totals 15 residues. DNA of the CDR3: TGTGCCAGCAGCAGGGCAGCTACGTGGGACACTGAAGCTTTCTTT. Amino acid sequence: CASSRAATWDTEAFF.

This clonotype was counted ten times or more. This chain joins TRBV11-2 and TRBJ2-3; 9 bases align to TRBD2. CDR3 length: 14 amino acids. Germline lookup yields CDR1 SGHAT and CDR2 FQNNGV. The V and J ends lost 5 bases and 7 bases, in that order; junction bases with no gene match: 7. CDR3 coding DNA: TGTGCCAGCAGCCGTAGCGGGAGCTTGAATACGCAGTATTTT. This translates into CASSRSGSLNTQYF.

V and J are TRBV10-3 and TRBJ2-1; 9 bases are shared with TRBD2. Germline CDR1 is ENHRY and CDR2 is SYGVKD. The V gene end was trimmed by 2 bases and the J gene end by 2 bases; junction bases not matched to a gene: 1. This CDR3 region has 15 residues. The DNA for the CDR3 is TGTGCCATCAGTGAGCCTAGCGGGACCTACAATGAGCAGTTCTTC. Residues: CAISEPSGTYNEQFF.

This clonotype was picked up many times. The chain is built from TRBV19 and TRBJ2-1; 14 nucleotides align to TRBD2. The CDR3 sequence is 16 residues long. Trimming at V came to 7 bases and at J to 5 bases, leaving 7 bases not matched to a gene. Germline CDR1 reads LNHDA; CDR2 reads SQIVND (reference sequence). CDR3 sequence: CASTTSGLAGDNEQFF. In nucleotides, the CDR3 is TGTGCCAGTACCACCTCGGGACTAGCGGGAGACAATGAGCAGTTCTTC.

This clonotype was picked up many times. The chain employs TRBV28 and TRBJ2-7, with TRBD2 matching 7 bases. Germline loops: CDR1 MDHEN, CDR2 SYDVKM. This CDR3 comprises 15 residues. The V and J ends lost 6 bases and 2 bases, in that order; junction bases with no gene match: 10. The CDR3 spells CASSPGGSRTYEQYF. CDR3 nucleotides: TGTGCCAGCAGCCCCGGGGGGAGTCGCACCTACGAGCAGTACTTC. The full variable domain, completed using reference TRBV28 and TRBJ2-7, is DVKVTQSSRYLVKRTGEKVFLECVQDMDHENMFWYRQDPGLGLRLIYFSYDVKMKEKGDIPEGYSVSREKKERFSLILESASTNQTSMYLCASSPGGSRTYEQYFGPGTRLTVT.

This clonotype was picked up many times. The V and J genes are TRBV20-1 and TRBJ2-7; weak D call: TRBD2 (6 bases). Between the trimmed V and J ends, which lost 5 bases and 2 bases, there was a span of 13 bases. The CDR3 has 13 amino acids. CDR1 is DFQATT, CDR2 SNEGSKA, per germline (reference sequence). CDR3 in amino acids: CSAPGTSAYEQYF. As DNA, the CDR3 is TGCAGTGCTCCAGGGACTTCCGCCTACGAGCAGTACTTC.

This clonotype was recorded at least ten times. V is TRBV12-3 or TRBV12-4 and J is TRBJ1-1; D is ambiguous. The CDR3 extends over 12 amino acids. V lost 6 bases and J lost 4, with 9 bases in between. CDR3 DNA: TGTGCCAGCAGCCGACCACCCACTGAAGCTTTCTTT. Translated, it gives CASSRPPTEAFF.

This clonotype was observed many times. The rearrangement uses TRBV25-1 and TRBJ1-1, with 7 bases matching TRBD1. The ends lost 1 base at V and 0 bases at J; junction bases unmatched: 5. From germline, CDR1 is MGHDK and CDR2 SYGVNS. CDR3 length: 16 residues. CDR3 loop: CASSESPGQMNTEAFF. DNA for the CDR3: TGTGCCAGCAGTGAATCCCCGGGACAGATGAACACTGAAGCTTTCTTT.

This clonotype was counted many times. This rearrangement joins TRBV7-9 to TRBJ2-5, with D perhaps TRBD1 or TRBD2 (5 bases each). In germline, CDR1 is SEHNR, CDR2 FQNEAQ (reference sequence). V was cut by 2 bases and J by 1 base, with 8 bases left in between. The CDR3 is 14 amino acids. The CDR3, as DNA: TGTGCCAGCAGCTTAAGAGGGGTCCAAGAGACCCAGTACTTC. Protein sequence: CASSLRGVQETQYF.

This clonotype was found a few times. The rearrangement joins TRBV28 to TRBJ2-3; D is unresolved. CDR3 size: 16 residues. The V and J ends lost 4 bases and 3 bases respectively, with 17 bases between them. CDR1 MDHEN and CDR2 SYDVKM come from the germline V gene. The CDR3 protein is CASSSGQNFGTDTQYF. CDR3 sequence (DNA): TGTGCCAGCAGTTCCGGCCAGAATTTCGGTACAGATACGCAGTATTTT.

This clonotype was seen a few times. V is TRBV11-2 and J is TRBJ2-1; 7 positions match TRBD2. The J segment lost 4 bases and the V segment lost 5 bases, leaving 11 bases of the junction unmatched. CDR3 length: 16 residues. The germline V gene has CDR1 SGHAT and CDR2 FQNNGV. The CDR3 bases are TGTGCCAGCAGCCAAGATCTAGCGGTGACGTACAATGAGCAGTTCTTC. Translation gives CASSQDLAVTYNEQFF.

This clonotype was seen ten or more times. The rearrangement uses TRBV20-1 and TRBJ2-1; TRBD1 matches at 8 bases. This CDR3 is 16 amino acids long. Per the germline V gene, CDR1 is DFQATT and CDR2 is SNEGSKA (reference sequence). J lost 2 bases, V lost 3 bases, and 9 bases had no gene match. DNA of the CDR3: TGCAGTGCTAGGACCCTACAGGGGGGCACCTACAATGAGCAGTTCTTC. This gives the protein CSARTLQGGTYNEQFF.

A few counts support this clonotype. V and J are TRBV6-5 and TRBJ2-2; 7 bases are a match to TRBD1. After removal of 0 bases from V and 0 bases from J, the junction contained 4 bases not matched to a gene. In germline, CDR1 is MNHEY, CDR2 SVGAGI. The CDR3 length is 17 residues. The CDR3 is CASSYSKGTANTGELFF. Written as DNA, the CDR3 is TGTGCCAGCAGTTACTCAAAGGGGACAGCGAACACCGGGGAGCTGTTTTTT.

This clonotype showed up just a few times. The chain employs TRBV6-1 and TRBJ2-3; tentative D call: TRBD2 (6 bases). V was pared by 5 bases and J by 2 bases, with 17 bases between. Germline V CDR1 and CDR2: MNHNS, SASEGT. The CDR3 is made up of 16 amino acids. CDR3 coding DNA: TGTGCCAGCAGTCCGGGACTGGGTGGTCCCACAGATACGCAGTATTTT. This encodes CASSPGLGGPTDTQYF.